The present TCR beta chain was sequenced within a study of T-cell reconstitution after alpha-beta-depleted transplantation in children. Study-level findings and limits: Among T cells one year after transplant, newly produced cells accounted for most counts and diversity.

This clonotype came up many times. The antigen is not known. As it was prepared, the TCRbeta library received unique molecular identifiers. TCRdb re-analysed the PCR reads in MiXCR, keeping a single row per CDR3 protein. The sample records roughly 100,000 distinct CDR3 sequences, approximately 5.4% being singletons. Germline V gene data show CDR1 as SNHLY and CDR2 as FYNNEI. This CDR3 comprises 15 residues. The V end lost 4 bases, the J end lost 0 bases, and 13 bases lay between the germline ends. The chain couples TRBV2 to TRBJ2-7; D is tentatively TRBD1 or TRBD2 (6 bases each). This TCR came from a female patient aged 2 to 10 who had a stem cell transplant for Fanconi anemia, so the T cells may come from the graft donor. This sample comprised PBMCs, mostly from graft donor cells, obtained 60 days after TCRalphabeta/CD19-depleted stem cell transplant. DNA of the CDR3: TGTGCCAGCAGTGGGGTGGGGGGCCCCTCCTACGAGCAGTACTTC. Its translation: CASSGVGGPSYEQYF.